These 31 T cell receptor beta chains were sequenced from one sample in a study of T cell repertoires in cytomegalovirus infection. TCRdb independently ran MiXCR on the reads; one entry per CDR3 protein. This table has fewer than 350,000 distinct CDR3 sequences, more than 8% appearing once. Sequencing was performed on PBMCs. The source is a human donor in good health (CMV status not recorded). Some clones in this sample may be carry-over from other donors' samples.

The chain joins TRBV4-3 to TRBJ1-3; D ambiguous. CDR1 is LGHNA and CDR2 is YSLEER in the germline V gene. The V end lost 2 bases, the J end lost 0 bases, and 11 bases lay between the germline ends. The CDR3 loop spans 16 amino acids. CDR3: CASSQFRSYSGNTIYF. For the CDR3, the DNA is TGCGCCAGCAGCCAATTCCGGTCCTACTCTGGAAACACCATATATTTT.

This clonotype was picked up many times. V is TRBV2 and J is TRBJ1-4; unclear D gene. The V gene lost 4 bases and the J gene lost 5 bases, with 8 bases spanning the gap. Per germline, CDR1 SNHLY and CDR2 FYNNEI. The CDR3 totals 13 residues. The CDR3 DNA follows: TGTGCCAGCAGTGGGGAGTCGAATGAAAAACTGTTTTTT. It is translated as CASSGESNEKLFF.

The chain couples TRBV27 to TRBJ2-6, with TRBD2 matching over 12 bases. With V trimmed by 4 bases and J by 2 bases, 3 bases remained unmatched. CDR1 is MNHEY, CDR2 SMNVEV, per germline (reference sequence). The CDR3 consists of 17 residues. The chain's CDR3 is CASSSLAGGAGANVLTF. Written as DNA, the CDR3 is TGTGCCAGCAGTTCTCTAGCGGGAGGGGCTGGGGCCAACGTCCTGACTTTC.

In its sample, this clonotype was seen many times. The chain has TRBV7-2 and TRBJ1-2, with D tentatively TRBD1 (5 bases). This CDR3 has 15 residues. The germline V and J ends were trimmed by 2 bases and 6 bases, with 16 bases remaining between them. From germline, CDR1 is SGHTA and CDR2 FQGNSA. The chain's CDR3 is CASSLNSDRGNGYTF. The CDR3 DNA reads TGTGCCAGCAGCTTAAACAGCGACAGAGGGAATGGCTACACCTTC. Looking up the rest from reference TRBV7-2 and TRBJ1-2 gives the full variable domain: GAGVSQSPSNKVTEKGKDVELRCDPISGHTALYWYRQSLGQGLEFLIYFQGNSAPDKSGLPSDRFSAERTGGSVSTLTIQRTQQEDSAVYLCASSLNSDRGNGYTFGSGTRLTVV.

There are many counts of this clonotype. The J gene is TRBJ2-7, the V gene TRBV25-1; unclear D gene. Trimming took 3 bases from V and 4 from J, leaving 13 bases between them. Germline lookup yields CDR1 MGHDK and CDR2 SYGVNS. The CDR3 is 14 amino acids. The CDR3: CASSDSAQLYEQYF. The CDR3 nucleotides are TGTGCCAGCAGTGATTCGGCACAACTTTACGAGCAGTACTTC.

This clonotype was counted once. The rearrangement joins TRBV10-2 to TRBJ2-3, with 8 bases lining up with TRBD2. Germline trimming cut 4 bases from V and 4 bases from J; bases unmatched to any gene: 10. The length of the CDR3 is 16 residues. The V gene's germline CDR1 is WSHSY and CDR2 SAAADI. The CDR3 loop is CASSVFGRALSDTQYF. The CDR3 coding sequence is TGCGCCAGCAGTGTATTCGGGAGGGCCTTGTCAGATACGCAGTATTTT.

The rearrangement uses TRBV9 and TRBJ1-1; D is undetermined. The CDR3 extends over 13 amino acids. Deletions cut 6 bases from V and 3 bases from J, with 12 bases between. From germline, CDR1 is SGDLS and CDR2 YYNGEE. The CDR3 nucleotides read TGTGCCAGCACCACACTTCCGGACACTGAAGCTTTCTTT. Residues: CASTTLPDTEAFF.

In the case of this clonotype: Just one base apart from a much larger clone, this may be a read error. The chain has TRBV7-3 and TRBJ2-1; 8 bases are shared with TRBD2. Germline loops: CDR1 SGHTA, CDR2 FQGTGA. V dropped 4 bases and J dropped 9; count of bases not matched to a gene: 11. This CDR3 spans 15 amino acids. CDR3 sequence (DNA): TGTGCCAGCAGCTCGGCTAGCGGGTGGGCCGGTGAGCAGTTCTTC. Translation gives CASSSASGWAGEQFF.

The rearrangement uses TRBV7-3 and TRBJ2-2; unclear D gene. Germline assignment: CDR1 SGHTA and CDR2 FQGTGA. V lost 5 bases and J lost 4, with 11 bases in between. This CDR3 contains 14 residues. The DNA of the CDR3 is TGTGCCAGCAGCCTGACACAGTCCACCGGGGAGCTGTTTTTT. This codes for CASSLTQSTGELFF.

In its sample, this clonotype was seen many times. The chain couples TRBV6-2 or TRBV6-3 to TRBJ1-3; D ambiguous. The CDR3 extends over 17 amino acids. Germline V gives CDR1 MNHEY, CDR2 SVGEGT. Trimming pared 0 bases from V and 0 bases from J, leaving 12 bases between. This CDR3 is CASSYSIMSSSGNTIYF. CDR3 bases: TGTGCCAGCAGTTACTCCATCATGTCGAGCTCTGGAAACACCATATATTTT.

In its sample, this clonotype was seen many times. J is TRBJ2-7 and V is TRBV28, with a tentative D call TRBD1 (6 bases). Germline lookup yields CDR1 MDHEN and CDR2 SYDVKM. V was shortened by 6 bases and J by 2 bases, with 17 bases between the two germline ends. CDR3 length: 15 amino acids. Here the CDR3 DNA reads TGTGCCAGCAGATGGACTGGACAGACCCCCTACGAGCAGTACTTC. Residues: CASRWTGQTPYEQYF.

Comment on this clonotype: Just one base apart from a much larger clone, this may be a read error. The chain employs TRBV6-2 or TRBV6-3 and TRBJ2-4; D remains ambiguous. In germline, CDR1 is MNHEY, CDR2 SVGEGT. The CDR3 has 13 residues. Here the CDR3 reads CASSYVGKTIQYF. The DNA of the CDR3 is TGTGCCAGCAGTTACGTGGGGAAAACCATTCAGTACTTC.

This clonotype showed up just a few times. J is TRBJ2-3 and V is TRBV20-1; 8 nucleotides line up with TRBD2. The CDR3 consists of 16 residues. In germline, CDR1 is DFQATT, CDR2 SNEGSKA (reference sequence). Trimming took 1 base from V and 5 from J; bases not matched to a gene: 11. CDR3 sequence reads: CSARVRGTSPGDTQYF. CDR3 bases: TGCAGTGCTAGAGTACGAGGGACTAGTCCGGGAGATACGCAGTATTTT.

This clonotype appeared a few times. CDR3: CSASPDTYSNQPQHF. In nucleotides, the CDR3 is TGCAGTGCTAGCCCCGATACTTATAGCAATCAGCCCCAGCATTTT. The V call is TRBV20-1, the J call TRBJ1-5; D not resolved. Trimming took off 3 bases at V and 0 bases at J, with 12 bases between the two ends. The CDR3 contains 15 residues. CDR1 and CDR2 from the germline V gene are DFQATT and SNEGSKA (reference sequence).

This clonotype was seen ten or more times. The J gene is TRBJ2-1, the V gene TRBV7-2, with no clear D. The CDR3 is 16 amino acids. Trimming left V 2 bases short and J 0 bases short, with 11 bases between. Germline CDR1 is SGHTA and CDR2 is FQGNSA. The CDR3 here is CASSLIRKDSYNEQFF. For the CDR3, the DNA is TGTGCCAGCAGCTTAATTAGAAAGGACTCCTACAATGAGCAGTTCTTC.

The chain's CDR3 is CASSRGGYHEQFF. CDR3 sequence (DNA): TGTGCCAGCAGCCGAGGGGGGTACCATGAGCAGTTCTTC. The chain couples TRBV14 to TRBJ2-1; D possibly matches TRBD1 or TRBD2 (6 bases each). Trimming removed 4 bases from V and 8 bases from J, with 12 bases in between. CDR3 length: 13 amino acids. The germline V gene encodes CDR1 SGHDN and CDR2 FVKESK.

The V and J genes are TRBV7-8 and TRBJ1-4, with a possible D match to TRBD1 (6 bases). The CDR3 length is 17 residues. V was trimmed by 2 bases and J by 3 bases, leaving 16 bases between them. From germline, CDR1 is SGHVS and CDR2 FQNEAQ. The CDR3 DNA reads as TGTGCCAGCAGCTTACGGGCGGTTAGGGGGTCTAATGAAAAACTGTTTTTT. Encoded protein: CASSLRAVRGSNEKLFF.

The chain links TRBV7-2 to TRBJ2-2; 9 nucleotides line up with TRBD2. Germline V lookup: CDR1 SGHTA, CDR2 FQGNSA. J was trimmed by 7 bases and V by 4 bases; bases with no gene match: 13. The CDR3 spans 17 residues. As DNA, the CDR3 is TGTGCCAGCAGCTCCCCAGGTAGCGGGAGCTTGGGCGGGGAGCTGTTTTTT. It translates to CASSSPGSGSLGGELFF.

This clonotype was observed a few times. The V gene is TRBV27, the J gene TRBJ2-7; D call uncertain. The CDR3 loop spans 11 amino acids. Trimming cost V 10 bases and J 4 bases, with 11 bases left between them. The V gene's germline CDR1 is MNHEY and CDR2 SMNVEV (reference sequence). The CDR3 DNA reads TGTGCCACCTCGACAAGTTACGAGCAGTACTTC. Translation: CATSTSYEQYF.

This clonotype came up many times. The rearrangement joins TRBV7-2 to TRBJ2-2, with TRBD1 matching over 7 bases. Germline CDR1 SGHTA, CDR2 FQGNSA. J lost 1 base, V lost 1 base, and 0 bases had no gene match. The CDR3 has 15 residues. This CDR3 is CASSLDRGNTGELFF. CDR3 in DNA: TGTGCCAGCAGCTTAGACAGGGGGAACACCGGGGAGCTGTTTTTT.

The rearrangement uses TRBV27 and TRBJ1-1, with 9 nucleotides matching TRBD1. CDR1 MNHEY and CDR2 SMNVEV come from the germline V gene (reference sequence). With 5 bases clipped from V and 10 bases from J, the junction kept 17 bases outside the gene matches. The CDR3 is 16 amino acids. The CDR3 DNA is TGTGCCAGCAGTCCGAGTCCCGGGACAGGGTCTCTCGGAGCTTTCTTT. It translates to CASSPSPGTGSLGAFF.

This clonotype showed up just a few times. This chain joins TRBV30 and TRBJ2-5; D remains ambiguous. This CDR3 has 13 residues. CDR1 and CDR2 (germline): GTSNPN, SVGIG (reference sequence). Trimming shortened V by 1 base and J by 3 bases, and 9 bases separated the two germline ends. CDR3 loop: CAWSGERKETQYF. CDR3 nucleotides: TGTGCCTGGAGTGGAGAAAGGAAAGAGACCCAGTACTTC.

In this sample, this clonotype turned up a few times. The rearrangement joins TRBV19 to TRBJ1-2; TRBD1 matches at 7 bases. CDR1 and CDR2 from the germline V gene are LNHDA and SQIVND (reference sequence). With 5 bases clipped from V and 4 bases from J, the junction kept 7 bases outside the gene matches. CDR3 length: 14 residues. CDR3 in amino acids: CASSPGQMIYGYTF. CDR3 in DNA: TGTGCCAGTAGTCCGGGACAGATGATCTATGGCTACACCTTC.

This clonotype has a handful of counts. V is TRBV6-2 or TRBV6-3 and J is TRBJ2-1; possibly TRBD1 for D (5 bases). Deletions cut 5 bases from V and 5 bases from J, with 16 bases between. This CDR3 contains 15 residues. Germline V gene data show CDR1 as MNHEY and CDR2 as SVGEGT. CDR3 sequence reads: CASSQDPGADNEQFF. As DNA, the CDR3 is TGTGCCAGCAGTCAGGACCCTGGGGCGGACAATGAGCAGTTCTTC.

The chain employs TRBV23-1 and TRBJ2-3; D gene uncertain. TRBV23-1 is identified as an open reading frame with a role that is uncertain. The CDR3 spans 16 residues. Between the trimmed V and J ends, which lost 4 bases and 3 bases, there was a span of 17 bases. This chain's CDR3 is CASSLVAPAETDTQYF. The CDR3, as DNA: TGCGCCAGCAGTCTCGTCGCCCCGGCCGAGACAGATACGCAGTATTTT.

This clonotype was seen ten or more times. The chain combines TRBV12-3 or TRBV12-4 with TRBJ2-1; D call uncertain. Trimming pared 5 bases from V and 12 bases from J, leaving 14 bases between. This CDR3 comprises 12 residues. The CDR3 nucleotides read TGTGCCAGCAGTCTCCCCGCTGCCGGGCAGTTCTTC. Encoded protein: CASSLPAAGQFF.

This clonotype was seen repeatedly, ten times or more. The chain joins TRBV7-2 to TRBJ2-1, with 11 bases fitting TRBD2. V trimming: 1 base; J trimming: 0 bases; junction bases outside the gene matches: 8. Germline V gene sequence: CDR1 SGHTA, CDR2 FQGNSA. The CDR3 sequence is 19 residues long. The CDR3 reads CASSLVISGGVSSYNEQFF. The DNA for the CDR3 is TGTGCCAGCAGCTTAGTAATTAGCGGGGGGGTGAGCTCCTACAATGAGCAGTTCTTC.

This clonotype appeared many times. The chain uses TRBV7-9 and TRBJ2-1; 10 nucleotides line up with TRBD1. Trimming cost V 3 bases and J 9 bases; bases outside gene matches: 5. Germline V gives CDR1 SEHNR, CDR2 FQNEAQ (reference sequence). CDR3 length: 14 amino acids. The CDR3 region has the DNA TGTGCCAGCAGCTTCCCGGACAGGGGGAGTGAGCAGTTCTTC. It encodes CASSFPDRGSEQFF.

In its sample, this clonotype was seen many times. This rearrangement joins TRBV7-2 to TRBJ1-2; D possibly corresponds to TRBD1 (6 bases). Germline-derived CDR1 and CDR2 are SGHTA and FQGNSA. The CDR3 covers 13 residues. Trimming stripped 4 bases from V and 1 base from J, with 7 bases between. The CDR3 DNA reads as TGTGCCAGCAGCTCGGACAGTAACTATGGCTACACCTTC. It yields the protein CASSSDSNYGYTF. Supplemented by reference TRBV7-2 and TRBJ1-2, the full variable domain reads GAGVSQSPSNKVTEKGKDVELRCDPISGHTALYWYRQSLGQGLEFLIYFQGNSAPDKSGLPSDRFSAERTGGSVSTLTIQRTQQEDSAVYLCASSSDSNYGYTFGSGTRLTVV.

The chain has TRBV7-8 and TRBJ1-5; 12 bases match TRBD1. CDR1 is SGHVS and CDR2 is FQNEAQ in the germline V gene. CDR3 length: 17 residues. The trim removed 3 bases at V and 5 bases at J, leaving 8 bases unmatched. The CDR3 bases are TGTGCCAGCAGCTTTGGGACAGGGGGCTTGATCTATCAGCCCCAGCATTTT. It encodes CASSFGTGGLIYQPQHF. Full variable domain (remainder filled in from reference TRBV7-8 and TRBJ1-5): GAGVSQSPRYKVAKRGQDVALRCDPISGHVSLFWYQQALGQGPEFLTYFQNEAQLDKSGLPSDRFFAERPEGSVSTLKIQRTQQEDSAVYLCASSFGTGGLIYQPQHFGDGTRLSIL.

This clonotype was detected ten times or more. CDR3 nucleotide sequence: TGTGCCAGCAGCTTAGGGTCGGTAGCGCGAGAGACCCAGTACTTC. It yields the protein CASSLGSVARETQYF. The V call is TRBV7-2, the J call TRBJ2-5; a weak D match, TRBD2 (5 bases). This CDR3 has 15 amino acids. Germline V lookup: CDR1 SGHTA, CDR2 FQGNSA. Trimming took off 1 base at V and 4 bases at J, with 13 bases between the two ends.